The rows below give T cell receptor beta chains drawn from one sample of a study of radiotherapy plus CTLA-4 blockade in lung cancer. The method was immunoSEQ multiplex PCR; TCRdb's version includes in-frame clones alone and lacks a portion of them. The profile covers tens of thousands of clones, with roughly 80% appearing a single time and around 3.2% taken by the ten largest. The material sequenced was peripheral blood, taken from a patient treated with radiotherapy plus ipilimumab. The receptor set was obtained from a human donor with non-small cell lung cancer who had a partial response to radiotherapy plus ipilimumab. The CDR3 runs from the conserved cysteine through the conserved F or W. Fields, in order: J gene, D gene, clone size, V gene, CDR3 DNA, CDR3 protein. A D gene is named only where the DNA matches it firmly. The size field is filled for only some rows; it gives once, few, many or a size class.

j_call: TRBJ1-6
d_call: TRBD1
clone_size: .
v_call: TRBV5-4
cdr3_nt: TGTGCCAGCAGCTTAGGGACAGACTCTATTCGGCCCCTCCACTTT
cdr3_aa: CASSLGTDSIRPLHF

j_call: TRBJ1-2
d_call: .
clone_size: .
v_call: TRBV5-4
cdr3_nt: TGTGCCAGCATCCAAACCGGACAGCCGGGGGGCTATGGCTACACCTTC
cdr3_aa: CASIQTGQPGGYGYTF

j_call: TRBJ2-2
d_call: TRBD2
clone_size: .
v_call: TRBV4-1
cdr3_nt: TGCGCCAGCAGTAAGGGCGGGGGGGCGACCGGGGAGCTGTTTTTT
cdr3_aa: CASSKGGGATGELFF

j_call: TRBJ1-2
d_call: .
clone_size: once
v_call: TRBV2
cdr3_nt: TGTGCCAGCAGTGTGGCGAGACACTTCGTTATGGGCTACACCTTC
cdr3_aa: CASSVARHFVMGYTF

j_call: TRBJ2-3
d_call: .
clone_size: .
v_call: TRBV5-5
cdr3_nt: TGTGCCAGCAGCCGCCGAGGAGAGATCGCAGATACGCAGTATTTT
cdr3_aa: CASSRRGEIADTQYF

j_call: TRBJ2-3
d_call: TRBD2
clone_size: .
v_call: TRBV27
cdr3_nt: TGTGCCAGCAGTTTAGGGACTAGCGGACCAGATACGCAGTATTTT
cdr3_aa: CASSLGTSGPDTQYF

j_call: TRBJ1-6
d_call: .
clone_size: .
v_call: TRBV30
cdr3_nt: TGTGCCTGGAGGGCCAACAAAAATTCACCCCTCCACTTT
cdr3_aa: CAWRANKNSPLHF

j_call: TRBJ2-5
d_call: .
clone_size: .
v_call: TRBV4-2
cdr3_nt: TGTGCCAGCAGCCAAGGCGATAGCGGCCAAATCCAAGAGACCCAGTACTTC
cdr3_aa: CASSQGDSGQIQETQYF

j_call: TRBJ2-3
d_call: TRBD2
clone_size: once
v_call: TRBV9
cdr3_nt: TGTGCCAGCAGCGTTTTTGGGGGGGTTAGCGGGGTGGCAGATACGCAGTATTTT
cdr3_aa: CASSVFGGVSGVADTQYF

j_call: TRBJ2-5
d_call: .
clone_size: .
v_call: TRBV5-1
cdr3_nt: TGCGCCAGCAGCTTGGGGGCTACACAAGAGACCCAGTACTTC
cdr3_aa: CASSLGATQETQYF

j_call: TRBJ2-5
d_call: .
clone_size: once
v_call: TRBV4-1
cdr3_nt: TGCGCCAGCAGCCAGGGATGGGGCGACCTGGGAGAGACCCAGTACTTC
cdr3_aa: CASSQGWGDLGETQYF

j_call: TRBJ2-7
d_call: TRBD1
clone_size: .
v_call: TRBV5-1
cdr3_nt: TGCGCCAGCAGCTTGGACCATCTGGTGGGACAGGGGATTTACGAGCAGTACTTC
cdr3_aa: CASSLDHLVGQGIYEQYF